This note documents a single TCR beta chain sequence. The entry originates in a study of blood T cell repertoires in COVID-19. Turning to the study itself: Acute and convalescent COVID-19 samples came from the United States, Italy and Spain. T cells, B-cell-depleted T cells, or PBMCs provided the cDNA or gDNA that served as material.

In the original workflow: The assay estimated nucleated cells by amplifying reference gene primers. This table comes from immunoSEQ multiplex PCR, and its TCRdb copy is limited to in-frame clones, with some not included. The V and J calls and clone size come from that table; D and trimming were worked out from the DNA. The sample shows roughly 60,000 clones, about 77% of them seen only once. Deletions cut 2 bases from V and 8 bases from J, with 21 bases between. The germline V gene has CDR1 GTSNPN and CDR2 SVGIG (reference sequence). This CDR3 is 15 amino acids long. The rearrangement links TRBV30 to TRBJ1-2; D is uncertain. The source material was peripheral blood. The TCR originated in a human donor in a cohort sampled during active COVID-19. As DNA, the CDR3 is TGTGCCTGGAGTCCTCTCTCAGGCACGTCCTACGGCTACACCTTC. This encodes CAWSPLSGTSYGYTF.